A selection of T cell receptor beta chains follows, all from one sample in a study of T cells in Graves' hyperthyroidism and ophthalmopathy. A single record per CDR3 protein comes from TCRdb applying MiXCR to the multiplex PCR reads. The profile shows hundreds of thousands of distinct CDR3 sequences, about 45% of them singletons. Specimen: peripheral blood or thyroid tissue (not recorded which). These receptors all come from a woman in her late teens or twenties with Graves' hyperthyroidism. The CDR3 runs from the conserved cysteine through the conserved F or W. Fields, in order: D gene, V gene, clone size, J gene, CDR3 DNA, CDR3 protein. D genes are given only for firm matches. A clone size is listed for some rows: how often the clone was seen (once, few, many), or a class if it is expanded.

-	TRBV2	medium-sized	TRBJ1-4	TGTGCCAGCAAGGACGGGGGAAAGGAAAAACTGTTTTTT	CASKDGGKEKLFF
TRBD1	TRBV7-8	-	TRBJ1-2	TGTGCCAGCAGCCTGGGGACAGGGGGCGGCTATGGCTACACCTTC	CASSLGTGGGYGYTF
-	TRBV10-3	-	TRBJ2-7	TGTGCCATCGCAAGCGGGACAGGCCGACCGGACGAGCAGTACTTC	CAIASGTGRPDEQYF
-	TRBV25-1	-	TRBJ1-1	TGTGCCAGCAGTGAGGAGGGGACGGGGGCTGAAGCTTTCTTT	CASSEEGTGAEAFF
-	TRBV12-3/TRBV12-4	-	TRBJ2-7	TGTGCCAGCAGCCCGGTGACGGCCGCCTACGAGCAGTACTTC	CASSPVTAAYEQYF
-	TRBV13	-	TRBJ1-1	TGTGCCAGCCAAAGGGGCACTGAAGCTTTCTTT	CASQRGTEAFF
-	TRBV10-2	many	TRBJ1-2	TGCGCCAGCAGTGAAAGGGGAAACTATGGCTACACCTTC	CASSERGNYGYTF
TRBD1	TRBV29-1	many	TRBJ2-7	TGCAGCGTTGAGCGACAGGGAAACGACGAGCAGTACTTC	CSVERQGNDEQYF
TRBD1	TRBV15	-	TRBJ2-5	TGTGCCACCAGCAGAGATCCAGGGGGCAGCGAGACCCAGTACTTC	CATSRDPGGSETQYF
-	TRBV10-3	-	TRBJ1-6	TGTGCTATCAGTGAAGGATCACCCCTCCACTTT	CAISEGSPLHF
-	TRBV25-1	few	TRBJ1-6	TGTGCCAGCAGCTTGGCGGGATTTGATTCACCCCTCCACTTT	CASSLAGFDSPLHF
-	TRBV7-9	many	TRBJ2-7	TGTGCCAGCAGCCCAGGTACGGGGCAGTACTTC	CASSPGTGQYF
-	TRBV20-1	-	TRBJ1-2	TGCAGTGCCTCGAGGGTGGATGGCTACACCTTC	CSASRVDGYTF
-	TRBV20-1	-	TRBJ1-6	TGCAGTGCTAGACTCCAGCAAACGACTTATAATTCACCCCTCCACTTT	CSARLQQTTYNSPLHF
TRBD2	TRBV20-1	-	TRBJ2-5	TGCAGTGCTAGTAGCTGGGAGGGGTGGGAGACCCAGTACTTC	CSASSWEGWETQYF
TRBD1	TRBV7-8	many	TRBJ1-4	TGTGCCAGCAGCCCACAGGGGGGCGGTGAAAAACTGTTTTTT	CASSPQGGGEKLFF
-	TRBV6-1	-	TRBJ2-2	TGTGCCAGCAAAAGGACCAGCACCGGGGAGCTGTTTTTT	CASKRTSTGELFF
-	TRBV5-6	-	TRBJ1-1	TGTGCCAGCAGCTTTTCGGTCGCTGAAGCTTTCTTT	CASSFSVAEAFF
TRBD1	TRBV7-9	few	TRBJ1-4	TGTGCCAGCAGCTGGGACAGGCGATATAATGAAAAACTGTTTTTT	CASSWDRRYNEKLFF
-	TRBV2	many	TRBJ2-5	TGTGCCAGCAGGACACGGGACAACCAAGAGACCCAGTACTTC	CASRTRDNQETQYF
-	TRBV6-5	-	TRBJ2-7	TGTGCCAGCAGTTATCCGCAGAGCACCTACGAGCAGTACTTC	CASSYPQSTYEQYF
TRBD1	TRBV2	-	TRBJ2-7	TGTGCCAGCAGGTCGACAGGGGTCCGCGAGCAGTACTTC	CASRSTGVREQYF
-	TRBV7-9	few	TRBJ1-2	TGTGCCAGCAGGGCCTCCCGGGGGAGCTATGGCTACACCTTC	CASRASRGSYGYTF
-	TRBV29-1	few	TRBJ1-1	TGCAGCGTTGGAAGGGTCAGGGTGGGCACTGAAGCTTTCTTT	CSVGRVRVGTEAFF
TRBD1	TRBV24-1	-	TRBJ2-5	TGTGCCACCAGTGATGCGGGACAGGTGGTCGAGACCCAGCACTTC	CATSDAGQVVETQHF
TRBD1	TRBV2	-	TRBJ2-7	TGTGCCAGCAGACTAGGGACAGATTCTCTCGAGCAGTACTTC	CASRLGTDSLEQYF
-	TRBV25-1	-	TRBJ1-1	TGTGCCAGCAGTTTAAGTCCGTCTTTGCCTGAAGCTTTCTTT	CASSLSPSLPEAFF
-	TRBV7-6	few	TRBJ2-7	TGTGCCAGCAGCTTAGACCCAAGCGGGTACTCCTACGAGCAGTACTTC	CASSLDPSGYSYEQYF
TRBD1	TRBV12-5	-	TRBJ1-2	TGTGCTAGTGGTACCCTCCGGGACAGGGAAGGCTACACCTTC	CASGTLRDREGYTF
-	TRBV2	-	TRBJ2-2	TGTGCCAGCAGTGATGCCCAACACGGGGAGCTGTTTTTT	CASSDAQHGELFF
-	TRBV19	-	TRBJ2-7	TGTGCCAGTAGTATAGGATCAGGCGGTTCCTACGAGCAGTACTTC	CASSIGSGGSYEQYF
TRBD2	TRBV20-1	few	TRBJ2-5	TGCAGTGCCAGGGGGCAGCGGGAGGGCCGTCAAGAGACCCAGTACTTC	CSARGQREGRQETQYF
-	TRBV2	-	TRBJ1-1	TGTGCCAGCAGATCCGGGGGTTATACTGAAGCTTTCTTT	CASRSGGYTEAFF
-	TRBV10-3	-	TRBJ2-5	TGTGCCAGCAGTCCGGACACCCAAGAGACCCAGTACTTC	CASSPDTQETQYF
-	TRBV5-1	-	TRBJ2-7	TGCGCCAGCAGCACGAACTCCTACGAGCAGTACTTC	CASSTNSYEQYF
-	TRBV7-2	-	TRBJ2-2	TGTGCCAGCAGCTTGGTGTGGGAAGTGACCGGGGAGCTGTTTTTT	CASSLVWEVTGELFF
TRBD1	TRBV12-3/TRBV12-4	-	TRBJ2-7	TGTGCCAGCAGTTTTTGGGGGGACAGGAGCTACGAGCAGTACTTC	CASSFWGDRSYEQYF
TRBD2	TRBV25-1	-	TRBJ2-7	TGTGCCAGCAGTGGTACCGGCGGGAGGGCCTACGAGCAGTACTTC	CASSGTGGRAYEQYF
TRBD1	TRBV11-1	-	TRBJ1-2	TGTGCCAGCAGCTCCCTCGGGACAGGGTCTGGCTACACCTTC	CASSSLGTGSGYTF
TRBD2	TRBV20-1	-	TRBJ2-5	TGCAGTGCTACTTTAGCGGGAGGGCCCGGTATGGAGACCCAGTACTTC	CSATLAGGPGMETQYF
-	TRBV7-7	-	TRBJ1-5	TGTGCCAGCAGCTTATTCTCGGGGGGCAATCAGCCCCAGCATTTT	CASSLFSGGNQPQHF
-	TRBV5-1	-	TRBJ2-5	TGCGCCAGCAGGGCGGACGGTGCCCAAGAGACCCAGTACTTC	CASRADGAQETQYF
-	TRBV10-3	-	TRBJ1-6	TGTGCCAGCAGCCCGCAGTTGAATTCACCCCTCCACTTT	CASSPQLNSPLHF
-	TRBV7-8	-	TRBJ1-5	TGCGCCAGTTCACCCGGGATTAGCAATCAGCCCCAGCATTTT	CASSPGISNQPQHF
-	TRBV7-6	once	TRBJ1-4	TGTGCCAGCAGCTTAGGTTCGGGGCAGCCCGGGTCTAATGAAAAACTGTTTTTT	CASSLGSGQPGSNEKLFF
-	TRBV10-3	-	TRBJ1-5	TGTGCCAGCAGTTATTCAGGAGCTAGCAATCAGCCCCAGCATTTT	CASSYSGASNQPQHF
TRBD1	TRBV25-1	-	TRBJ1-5	TGTGCCAGCAGTGAAGGTGACAGGGCCGTCAAGCAGCCCCAGCATTTT	CASSEGDRAVKQPQHF
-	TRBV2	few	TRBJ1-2	TGTGCCAGCAGTGTTTGGGGGACCTATGGCTACACCTTC	CASSVWGTYGYTF
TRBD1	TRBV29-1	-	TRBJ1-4	TGCAGCGTTGAGTCAGGGGGCGGTGAAAAACTGTTTTTT	CSVESGGGEKLFF
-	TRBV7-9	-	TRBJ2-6	TGTGCCAGCAGCTTAGGCCTGACTTTC	CASSLGLTF